This TCR beta chain came from a study of blood T cells in healthy people across ages. V shed 1 base, J shed 4 bases, and the junction held 5 bases outside the gene matches. The CDR3 spans 15 residues. Germline CDR1 SEHNR, CDR2 FQNEAQ (reference sequence). Together with a sample-barcoded 5' primer, a J-beta primer mix was included in a second PCR lasting about 7 to 12 cycles. TCRdb used MiXCR to reprocess the 5' RACE reads, holding one entry per CDR3 protein. The table lists 1,300,000 or so distinct CDR3 sequences, roughly 60% of them singletons. Collection of ten milliliters of peripheral blood was performed for each donor.

This receptor was obtained from a man between 18 and 29 years old in good health. The chain uses TRBV7-9 and TRBJ2-5; 8 nucleotides align to TRBD1. Specimen: blood. The CDR3 region has the DNA TGTGCCAGCAGCTTAGACAGGGGGTATGGAGAGACCCAGTACTTC. Translation gives CASSLDRGYGETQYF.